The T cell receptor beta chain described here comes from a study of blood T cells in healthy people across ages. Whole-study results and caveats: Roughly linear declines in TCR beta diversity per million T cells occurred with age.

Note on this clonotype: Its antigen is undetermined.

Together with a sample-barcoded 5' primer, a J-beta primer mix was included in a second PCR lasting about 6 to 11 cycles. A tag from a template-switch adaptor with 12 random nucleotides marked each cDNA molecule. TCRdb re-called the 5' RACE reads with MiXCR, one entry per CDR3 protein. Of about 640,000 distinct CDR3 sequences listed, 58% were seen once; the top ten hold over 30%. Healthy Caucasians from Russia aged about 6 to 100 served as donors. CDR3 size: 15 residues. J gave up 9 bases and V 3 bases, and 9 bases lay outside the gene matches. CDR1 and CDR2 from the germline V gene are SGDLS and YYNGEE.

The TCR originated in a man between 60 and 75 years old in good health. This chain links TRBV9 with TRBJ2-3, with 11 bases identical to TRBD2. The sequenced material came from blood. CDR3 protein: CASSGRGLAGGTQYF. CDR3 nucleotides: TGTGCCAGCAGCGGCCGGGGGCTAGCGGGGGGCACGCAGTATTTT.